This TCR beta chain was sequenced in a study of blood T cells in healthy people across ages (dated by TCRdb to between 2015 and 2016). Looking at the study overall: In model experiments, template switching captured about one uniquely barcoded TCR beta cDNA molecule for every two T cells. Using deep sequencing normalized with unique cDNA molecular identifiers, the study measured how TCR beta repertoire diversity changes with age. The donors were split into four age groups: young (average around 15 years), middle-aged (nearly 40), aged (more than 60) and long-lived (under 85). Donors of different ages were randomly distributed across sequencing lanes to avoid experimental bias. Using the same blood draw, the study looked at two additional independent replicas of 1 million unique cDNA reads for two donors, one aged 18 to 30 and the other aged 80 or older. The investigation overall reported the following: Donor CMV infection status was unknown, potentially confounding age-related changes in expanded clonotypes. Compared with the aged group, more naive CD4+ T cells, fewer expanded clones and increased TCR diversity were shown by the long-lived group, suggesting age selection. Conclusive comparison of naive and antigen-experienced compartments was prevented by the profiling of bulk unsorted PBMCs. As age increased, observed TCR beta diversity per million T cells dropped in a roughly linear way, and a significant reduction was already evident by age roughly 40. A strong correlation was found between observed TCR beta diversity and the percentage of naive T cells measured by flow cytometry. Estimates of total diversity based on one million sequenced T cells were considered lower bounds and underestimates.

The receptor library was made with 5' RACE. Sequencing used an Illumina HiSeq 2500. A second about 7 to 11 cycle PCR used a sample-barcoded 5' primer and a J-beta primer mix. A unique molecular identifier was introduced onto each TCR beta cDNA molecule by a template-switch 5' adaptor carrying 12 random nucleotides. At least 3 million CDR3-containing paired-end reads were obtained from each sample. All of the RNA was converted into first-strand cDNA using the Mint cDNA synthesis kit, with a TRBC-specific oligonucleotide serving as the primer. All cDNA was treated with uracil-DNA glycosylase and then went through a first 18-cycle PCR with the universal primers M1SS and BC2_uni_R. The study's processing was this. For normalization, 1 million high-quality reads, each with a distinct molecular identifier, were randomly selected from each sample. Instead of being binned into consensus sequences, reads that shared molecular identifiers were thrown out. MiTCR, run with a Q25 quality threshold and the strictest error-elimination algorithm, handled CDR3 identification, clonotype clustering and error correction. A nonparametric unseen species model with Euler transformation was used to estimate lower-bound total TCR beta diversity. The raw public reads went through TCRdb reprocessing: fastp at Q25, MiXCR clone calling, in-frame beta chains kept. Duplicate CDR3 protein sequences are folded into a single record with the most common DNA and genes. Clone size and V and J calls follow TCRdb, not the original study. This sample gives around 850,000 distinct CDR3 sequences in total; about 37% of them show up just once. 13% of the sample is in the top ten clones.

Note on this clonotype: The antigen it recognizes is unknown. No much larger clone exists at a distance of one base, and base qualities are not known.

Trimmed from V: 3 bases; trimmed from J: 0 bases; junction bases lacking a gene match: 4. From its cysteine to its phenylalanine, the CDR3 spans 15 amino acids. CDR3 DNA only is kept here, 45 bases in frame from base 1. As encoded in the germline V gene, CDR1 is LGHNA while CDR2 is YNFKEQ. The roughly 39 donors, aged about 6 to 95 years, were systemically healthy Caucasian individuals from Russia. Each donor gave 8 to 10 milliliters of peripheral blood, drawn into EDTA-treated Vacutainer tubes. Ficoll-Paque density-gradient centrifugation was used to isolate PBMCs, with at least 7 million obtained per sample. Trizol reagent was used to extract total RNA from the PBMCs, yielding at least 5.5 micrograms per sample. For every donor, flow cytometry on a PBMC aliquot measured the percentage of naive CD45RAhigh/CD27high T cells.

The sample was blood. This TCR was recovered from a man aged 18 to 30 in good health. The chain is made from TRBV4-2 and TRBJ1-1, and 7 bases in between align with TRBD1. The sequenced DNA is TGTGCCAGCAGCCAGGGTCAGGGGGTGAACACTGAAGCTTTCTTT. Its amino acids are CASSQGQGVNTEAFF.